This TCR beta chain was captured in a study of OX40 agonist ivuxolimab in advanced cancers. Study as a whole: There were three patients with partial responses, one having hepatocellular carcinoma and two cutaneous melanoma. Points from the study as a whole: CD8+ T cells were the subset that, on average, had more expanded clones than CD4+.

The CDR3 is made up of 14 amino acids. CDR1 is KGHSH and CDR2 is LQKENI in the germline V gene. With V trimmed by 3 bases and J by 2 bases, 1 base remained unmatched. Measured with immunoSEQ multiplex PCR; TCRdb has only the in-frame clones, and not every one. The sample records about 41,000 clones, roughly 77% being singletons. A word on this clone: The antigen is unknown. Other DNA sequences in this sample translate to the same CDR3.

The V and J genes are TRBV18 and TRBJ1-1, with 9 bases matching TRBD1. Sequenced material: CD4+ or CD8+ T cells sorted from blood, taken in a trial of the OX40 agonist ivuxolimab. The clonotype was recovered from an adult with an advanced solid tumor such as melanoma, head and neck, liver or kidney cancer. The CDR3 is CASSPGQGNTEAFF. The DNA of the CDR3 is TGTGCCAGCTCACCGGGACAGGGAAACACTGAAGCTTTCTTT.